The 22 T cell receptor beta chains presented below share a single source sample, sequenced in a study of T-cell reconstitution after alpha-beta-depleted transplantation in children. Library preparation (for TCRbeta) was performed with unique molecular identifiers. TCRdb fed the PCR reads into MiXCR, producing one record per CDR3 protein. This sample has about 98,000 distinct CDR3 sequences, with around 6.1% found just once. The sample consisted of PBMCs, mostly from graft donor cells, taken 60 days after TCRalphabeta/CD19-depleted stem cell transplant. The receptor source for this set is a female patient between 2 and 15 years old who had a stem cell transplant for Fanconi anemia, so the T cells may come from the graft donor.

This clonotype showed up many times. This chain joins TRBV19 and TRBJ1-1; maybe TRBD1 (6 bases). This CDR3 is built from 13 residues. Germline V CDR1 and CDR2: LNHDA, SQIVND (reference sequence). V lost 5 bases and J 3 bases, leaving 10 bases between the germline ends. Here the CDR3 DNA reads TGTGCCAGTAGTCCTAGGGGGGACACTGAAGCTTTCTTT. It translates to CASSPRGDTEAFF. The full variable domain, in which reference TRBV19 and TRBJ1-1 provide the parts outside the CDR3, is DGGITQSPKYLFRKEGQNVTLSCEQNLNHDAMYWYRQDPGQGLRLIYYSQIVNDFQKGDIAEGYSVSREKKESFPLTVTSAQKNPTAFYLCASSPRGDTEAFFGQGTRLTVV.

There are many counts of this clonotype. The chain uses TRBV28 and TRBJ2-3; unclear D gene. This CDR3 contains 13 residues. The V gene lost 3 bases and the J gene lost 0 bases, with 4 bases spanning the gap. Germline values: CDR1 MDHEN, CDR2 SYDVKM. CDR3 sequence reads: CASSFYSTDTQYF. DNA of the CDR3: TGTGCCAGCAGTTTCTATAGCACAGATACGCAGTATTTT.

This clonotype has only a few counts. The genes are TRBV7-3 and TRBJ2-1; weak D call: TRBD2 (5 bases). CDR1 is SGHTA, CDR2 FQGTGA, per germline. The CDR3 runs to 15 residues. V lost 4 bases, J lost 0 bases, and 10 bases lay in between. The CDR3 here is CASSSRRSSYNEQFF. The CDR3 DNA reads as TGTGCCAGCAGCTCGCGGAGGAGCTCCTACAATGAGCAGTTCTTC.

This clonotype was detected only a few times. V is TRBV5-4 and J is TRBJ2-2; 9 bases are a match to TRBD1. Germline-derived CDR1 and CDR2 are SGHNT and YYREEE (reference sequence). The V and J ends lost 6 bases and 4 bases, in that order; junction bases with no gene match: 10. The CDR3 extends over 16 amino acids. Here the CDR3 reads CASTLPGQGVTGELFF. The CDR3 DNA follows: TGTGCCAGCACCCTTCCGGGACAGGGAGTCACCGGGGAGCTGTTTTTT.

The sample holds many counts of this clonotype. V gene TRBV5-1 combines with J gene TRBJ2-3; the D gene is possibly TRBD1 (6 bases). Germline V gene lookup returns CDR1 SGHRS and CDR2 YFSETQ. CDR3 length: 13 amino acids. With 0 bases removed from V and 4 bases from J, the gap between germline ends came to 6 bases. CDR3 in amino acids: CASSLGQADTQYF. The CDR3 DNA reads as TGCGCCAGCAGCTTGGGACAGGCAGATACGCAGTATTTT.

There are many counts of this clonotype. The J gene is TRBJ1-5, the V gene TRBV2; tentatively, D is TRBD1 (5 bases). V shed 2 bases and J shed 2 bases, with 10 bases lying between them. The germline CDR1 and CDR2 sequences are SNHLY and FYNNEI. CDR3 length equals 15 residues. The CDR3 DNA follows: TGTGCCAGCAGTGAACAGGGAGGGGGCAATCAGCCCCAGCATTTT. Protein product: CASSEQGGGNQPQHF.

This clonotype was counted ten times or more. Here the CDR3 DNA reads TGTGCCAGCAGCCTTCGTCGAGCGGGAGTCCTCACAGATACGCAGTATTTT. This encodes CASSLRRAGVLTDTQYF. This sequence joins TRBV3-1 and TRBJ2-3, with 8 nucleotides matching TRBD2. With 4 bases clipped from V and 2 bases from J, the junction kept 11 bases outside the gene matches. CDR3 length: 17 residues. Germline V gene data show CDR1 as LGHDT and CDR2 as YNNKEL (reference sequence).

This clonotype was detected once. The rearrangement uses TRBV6-2 or TRBV6-3 and TRBJ2-7; D ambiguous. The V gene's germline CDR1 is MNHEY and CDR2 SVGEGT. This CDR3 has 13 amino acids. The V end lost 10 bases, the J end lost 3 bases, and 16 bases lay between the germline ends. This CDR3 reads CATTHRARYEQYF. The CDR3 DNA reads as TGTGCCACCACTCACAGAGCCCGCTACGAGCAGTACTTC.

This clonotype was detected ten times or more. This chain connects TRBV12-3 or TRBV12-4 to TRBJ2-2; 7 bases are shared with TRBD1. The CDR3 contains 15 residues. Losses at the gene ends were 7 bases for V and 4 bases for J; bases not matched to a gene: 9. CDR3 sequence (DNA): TGTGCCAGCAACCATAGACAGGGTGGCACCGGGGAGCTGTTTTTT. Protein product: CASNHRQGGTGELFF.

The sample holds a few counts of this clonotype. The rearrangement links TRBV6-5 to TRBJ1-5; maybe TRBD1 (6 bases). In germline, CDR1 is MNHEY, CDR2 SVGAGI. The germline V and J ends were trimmed by 0 bases and 3 bases, with 12 bases remaining between them. This CDR3 is 16 amino acids long. CDR3 nucleotides: TGTGCCAGCAGTTACTCGAACAGGGACCTCAATCAGCCCCAGCATTTT. Encoded protein: CASSYSNRDLNQPQHF.

This clonotype was seen many times. This CDR3 reads CATLRPLGTGGDTQYF. The CDR3 nucleotides read TGTGCCACCCTAAGACCTCTGGGGACAGGGGGAGATACGCAGTATTTT. The V gene is TRBV24-1, the J gene TRBJ2-3; 11 nucleotides align to TRBD1. The CDR3 runs to 16 residues. The V gene end was trimmed by 9 bases and the J gene end by 5 bases; junction bases not matched to a gene: 12. Per germline, CDR1 KGHDR and CDR2 SFDVKD.

The chain has TRBV4-2 and TRBJ2-1; D gene uncertain. Germline CDR1 is LGHNA and CDR2 is YNFKEQ. Trimming stripped 4 bases from V and 0 bases from J, with 10 bases between. This CDR3 has 15 residues. This CDR3 is CASSPQAHSYNEQFF. CDR3 nucleotides: TGTGCCAGCAGCCCCCAGGCCCACTCCTACAATGAGCAGTTCTTC.

The chain carries TRBV11-2 and TRBJ2-3; D is unclear. The CDR3 length is 12 residues. Trimming shortened V by 1 base and J by 5 bases, and 4 bases separated the two germline ends. CDR1 SGHAT and CDR2 FQNNGV come from the germline V gene. CDR3 coding DNA: TGTGCCAGCAGCTTAGGAGTAGATACGCAGTATTTT. It translates to CASSLGVDTQYF. The full variable domain, its missing parts supplied by reference TRBV11-2 and TRBJ2-3, is EAGVAQSPRYKIIEKRQSVAFWCNPISGHATLYWYQQILGQGPKLLIQFQNNGVVDDSQLPKDRFSAERLKGVDSTLKIQPAKLEDSAVYLCASSLGVDTQYFGPGTRLTVL.

In regard to this clonotype: A much larger clone lies a single base off, so this may be a read error. V and J are TRBV4-2 and TRBJ2-5; no clear D gene. From germline, CDR1 is LGHNA and CDR2 YNFKEQ. This CDR3 region has 13 residues. DNA of the CDR3: TGTGCCAGCAACCAAGCCCCAAGGGAGACCCAGTACTTC. This gives the protein CASNQAPRETQYF.

This clonotype was picked up many times. The rearrangement uses TRBV6-1 and TRBJ1-1, with D unclear. The CDR3 is 10 amino acids. The V end was cut by 7 bases, the J end by 7 bases, with 7 bases between. Germline V lookup: CDR1 MNHNS, CDR2 SASEGT. CDR3 in amino acids: CASMLVEAFF. CDR3 nucleotides: TGTGCCAGCATGTTAGTTGAAGCTTTCTTT.

This clonotype was detected many times. The rearrangement links TRBV12-3 or TRBV12-4 to TRBJ1-5; 10 nucleotides agree with TRBD1. CDR3 length equals 14 residues. V was clipped by 6 bases and J by 9 bases; unmatched bases: 8. CDR3 residues: CASRRQGARWPQHF. As DNA, the CDR3 is TGTGCCAGCAGGAGACAGGGGGCGAGGTGGCCCCAGCATTTT.

This clonotype was observed at least ten times. CDR3: CASRRPGQGTDTQYF. CDR3 sequence (DNA): TGTGCCAGCAGAAGACCGGGACAGGGAACAGATACGCAGTATTTT. The rearrangement links TRBV27 to TRBJ2-3; 9 bases agree with TRBD1. The junction had 7 bases not matched to a gene; V was cut back by 6 bases and J by 3 bases. Per germline, CDR1 MNHEY and CDR2 SMNVEV (reference sequence). CDR3 length: 15 residues.

This clonotype was observed a handful of times. V usage is TRBV27 and J usage is TRBJ2-7; D is uncertain. V was clipped by 2 bases and J by 0 bases, with 11 bases between them. Germline V gene sequence: CDR1 MNHEY, CDR2 SMNVEV (reference sequence). The CDR3 is made up of 15 amino acids. For the CDR3, the DNA is TGTGCCAGCAGTTTAAGGCCCCCCCGCTCCTACGAGCAGTACTTC. It is translated as CASSLRPPRSYEQYF.

This clonotype has ten or more counts. The chain couples TRBV5-1 to TRBJ2-2; the match to TRBD2 covers 7 bases. The CDR3 is 16 residues long. CDR1 is SGHRS and CDR2 is YFSETQ in the germline V gene. The ends lost 0 bases at V and 6 bases at J; junction bases unmatched: 8. Here the CDR3 reads CASSLERGQSAGELFF. In DNA, the CDR3 is TGCGCCAGCAGCTTGGAGCGGGGTCAGTCGGCCGGGGAGCTGTTTTTT.

This clonotype showed up many times. The CDR3 DNA sequence: TGTGCCACCGGACAGGGGGCTAAAGATACGCAGTATTTT. Amino acid sequence: CATGQGAKDTQYF. The V gene is TRBV10-3, the J gene TRBJ2-3; 11 bases are a match to TRBD1. Trimming cost V 10 bases and J 5 bases; bases outside gene matches: 5. The CDR3 covers 13 residues. CDR1 and CDR2 (germline): ENHRY, SYGVKD.

This clonotype was seen many times. This chain links TRBV12-3 or TRBV12-4 with TRBJ2-1; D is ambiguous. The CDR3 is made up of 14 amino acids. V dropped 6 bases and J dropped 0 bases, with 9 bases sitting between them. The CDR3 loop is CASRRFSSYNEQFF. The CDR3 DNA reads as TGTGCCAGCAGGCGTTTTAGCTCCTACAATGAGCAGTTCTTC.

CDR3 sequence: CASSSPSGTDTQYF. Here the CDR3 DNA reads TGTGCCAGCAGTTCACCTAGCGGCACAGATACGCAGTATTTT. This chain links TRBV27 with TRBJ2-3; D perhaps matches TRBD2 (6 bases). This CDR3 is 14 amino acids long. Trimming took 4 bases from V and 1 from J, leaving 9 bases between them. Germline V lookup: CDR1 MNHEY, CDR2 SMNVEV (reference sequence).